These T cell receptor beta chains were read from a single sample in a study of cytomegalovirus exposure and HLA in healthy donors. TCRdb's table, derived via immunoSEQ multiplex PCR, lists solely in-frame clones and lacks some. The table lists 110,000 to 150,000 clones, about 80% of them singletons. Input material: PBMCs. The receptors come from a man aged 35 to 55 in good health and CMV-seronegative. CDR3s include the opening cysteine and the closing phenylalanine or tryptophan. Each record gives: V gene, D gene, J gene, CDR3 protein, CDR3 DNA. The D gene is left open where the match is weak.

>TRBV7-9|NA|TRBJ2-3
CASSLDQGSTDTQYF
TGTGCCAGCAGCTTAGATCAGGGTAGCACAGATACGCAGTATTTT
>TRBV7-2|TRBD2|TRBJ2-7
CASSPSGGGSYEQYF
TGTGCCAGCAGTCCCTCGGGCGGGGGTTCCTACGAGCAGTACTTC
>TRBV19|NA|TRBJ1-1
CASSWGRREAFF
TGTGCCAGTAGTTGGGGGCGCAGGGAAGCTTTCTTT
>TRBV28|NA|TRBJ1-2
CASSLPELYGYTF
TGTGCCAGCAGTTTGCCCGAACTTTATGGCTACACCTTC
>TRBV9|NA|TRBJ2-5
CASSVDTLETQYF
TGTGCCAGCAGCGTAGACACCCTCGAGACCCAGTACTTC
>TRBV30|NA|TRBJ2-2
CAWRVWGAGELFF
TGTGCCTGGAGGGTGTGGGGGGCCGGGGAGCTGTTTTTT
>TRBV5-1|TRBD1|TRBJ2-2
CASSIDRGLRELFF
TGCGCCAGCAGCATAGACAGGGGCTTAAGGGAGCTGTTTTTT
>TRBV18|NA|TRBJ2-1
CASSPREADNEQFF
TGTGCCAGCTCACCAAGGGAAGCGGACAATGAGCAGTTCTTC
>TRBV23-1|NA|TRBJ1-3
CASSHTTEPISGNTIYF
TGCGCCAGCAGTCACACGACAGAACCCATCTCTGGAAACACCATATATTTT
>TRBV7-8|NA|TRBJ1-5
CASSPTAGPTFNQPQHF
TGTGCCAGCAGCCCCACAGCGGGCCCCACATTCAATCAGCCCCAGCATTTT
>TRBV4-3|NA|TRBJ1-1
CASSQDSSGNTEAFF
TGCGCCAGCAGCCAAGATAGCAGTGGGAACACTGAAGCTTTCTTT
>TRBV25-1|TRBD2|TRBJ2-3
CASRGSGGVDTQYF
TGTGCCAGCAGGGGGAGCGGGGGGGTGGATACGCAGTATTTT
>TRBV28|NA|TRBJ2-7
CASFGGLTSYEQYF
TGTGCCAGCTTTGGGGGACTGACCTCCTACGAGCAGTACTTC
>TRBV6-5|NA|TRBJ1-5
CASTDRYDQPQHF
TGTGCCAGCACTGACAGGTATGATCAGCCCCAGCATTTT